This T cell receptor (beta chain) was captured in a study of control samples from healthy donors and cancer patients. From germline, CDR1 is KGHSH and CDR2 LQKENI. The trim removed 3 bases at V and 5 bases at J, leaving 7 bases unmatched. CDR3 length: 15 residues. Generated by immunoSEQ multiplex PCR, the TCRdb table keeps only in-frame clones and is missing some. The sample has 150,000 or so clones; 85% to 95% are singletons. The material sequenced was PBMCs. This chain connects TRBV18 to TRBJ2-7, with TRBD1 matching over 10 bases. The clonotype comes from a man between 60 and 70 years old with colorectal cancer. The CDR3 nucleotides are TGTGCCAGCTCACCGGGGACCGGGACAGGGGACGAGCAGTACTTC. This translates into CASSPGTGTGDEQYF.